The 25 T cell receptor beta chains below come from one sample, sequenced in a study of blood T cells in healthy people across ages (dated by TCRdb to about 2015). The protocol used for the library was 5' RACE. The instrument given in TCRdb is Illumina HiSeq 2500. A second 7 to 11 cycle PCR used a sample-barcoded 5' primer and a J-beta primer mix. Through fastp at Q25 and MiXCR, TCRdb rebuilt clones from the public reads, retaining in-frame beta chains. Identical CDR3 proteins give one entry, which carries the most common genes and DNA. In all, the sample holds roughly 640,000 distinct CDR3 sequences, and about 30% of those were seen once. The top ten constitute roughly 14% of the sample. The sequenced material came from blood. Receptors originate from a woman aged 80 or older in good health.

This clonotype was seen at least ten times. V gene TRBV11-2 combines with J gene TRBJ1-6; maybe TRBD1 (5 bases). V lost 1 base to trimming and J lost 12 bases, with 10 bases between them. This CDR3 comprises 13 residues. Per germline, CDR1 SGHAT and CDR2 FQNNGV. DNA for the CDR3: TGTGCCAGCAGCTTAGCCGACAGAAGACCCCTCCACTTT. Residues: CASSLADRRPLHF. Full variable domain (rest looked up from reference TRBV11-2 and TRBJ1-6): EAGVAQSPRYKIIEKRQSVAFWCNPISGHATLYWYQQILGQGPKLLIQFQNNGVVDDSQLPKDRFSAERLKGVDSTLKIQPAKLEDSAVYLCASSLADRRPLHFGNGTRLTVT.

In regard to this clonotype: This may be a read error, as it is one base from a much larger clone. The chain combines TRBV10-3 with TRBJ1-2; D gene uncertain. The CDR3 length is 13 residues. CDR1 and CDR2 from the germline V gene are ENHRY and SYGVKD. CDR3 region: CAVSSENNYGYTF. Here the CDR3 DNA reads TGTGCCGTCAGCTCAGAGAACAACTATGGCTACACCTTC.

A remark on this clonotype: This sequence may be a read error, since a much larger clone differs from it by one base. The gene calls are TRBV10-3 and TRBJ2-5; D remains ambiguous. The DNA end is a closer match to TRBJ2-7, so the J assignment may be wrong. CDR3 length: 13 residues. Germline assignment: CDR1 ENHRY and CDR2 SYGVKD. DNA of the CDR3: TGTGCCATTCAACCCGAAGGTCGTGGCGAGCAGTACTTC. Translation gives CAIQPEGRGEQYF.

This clonotype was counted between two and nine times. The V call is TRBV27, the J call TRBJ1-1; D is undetermined. The V end was cut by 5 bases, the J end by 0 bases, with 13 bases between. The CDR3 consists of 15 residues. Germline V gene sequence: CDR1 MNHEY, CDR2 SMNVEV (reference sequence). The CDR3 spells CASSRMRVLNTEAFF. In nucleotides, the CDR3 is TGTGCCAGCAGTAGAATGAGAGTATTGAACACTGAAGCTTTCTTT.

The chain recombines TRBV30 with TRBJ1-2; 12 bases are a match to TRBD1. This CDR3 is 15 amino acids long. Germline V CDR1 and CDR2: GTSNPN, SVGIG (reference sequence). With 0 bases clipped from V and 6 bases from J, the junction kept 5 bases outside the gene matches. CDR3 sequence: CAWSVGQGAGNGYTF. In DNA, the CDR3 is TGTGCCTGGAGTGTGGGACAGGGGGCTGGAAATGGCTACACCTTC.

There are a few counts of this clonotype. This chain links TRBV11-2 with TRBJ1-1; D not certain. The germline V and J ends were trimmed by 5 bases and 2 bases, with 12 bases remaining between them. CDR1 SGHAT and CDR2 FQNNGV come from the germline V gene. The CDR3 totals 14 residues. CDR3 amino acids: CASSPQSINTEAFF. The CDR3 DNA reads TGTGCCAGCAGCCCCCAAAGTATCAACACTGAAGCTTTCTTT. The whole variable domain, remainder taken from reference TRBV11-2 and TRBJ1-1, is EAGVAQSPRYKIIEKRQSVAFWCNPISGHATLYWYQQILGQGPKLLIQFQNNGVVDDSQLPKDRFSAERLKGVDSTLKIQPAKLEDSAVYLCASSPQSINTEAFFGQGTRLTVV.

This chain links TRBV19 with TRBJ1-4; 8 nucleotides match TRBD1. With V trimmed by 5 bases and J by 4 bases, 6 bases remained unmatched. The CDR3 is 15 residues long. The germline CDR1 and CDR2 sequences are LNHDA and SQIVND (reference sequence). Written as DNA, the CDR3 is TGTGCCAGTAGTCCGGGGGACAGGCGTAATGAAAAACTGTTTTTT. It yields the protein CASSPGDRRNEKLFF. Full variable domain (missing parts from reference TRBV19 and TRBJ1-4): DGGITQSPKYLFRKEGQNVTLSCEQNLNHDAMYWYRQDPGQGLRLIYYSQIVNDFQKGDIAEGYSVSREKKESFPLTVTSAQKNPTAFYLCASSPGDRRNEKLFFGSGTQLSVL.

Concerning this clonotype itself: This may come from a read error, since a much larger clone is one base off. The genes are TRBV28 and TRBJ2-5; the match to TRBD1 covers 9 bases. After removal of 9 bases from V and 4 bases from J, the junction contained 6 bases not matched to a gene. Germline V lookup: CDR1 MDHEN, CDR2 SYDVKM. The CDR3 has 13 amino acids. The CDR3: CASSTGGLETQYF. DNA of the CDR3: TGTGCCAGTAGTACAGGGGGCCTAGAGACCCAGTACTTC.

This clonotype has a count of ten or more. With a much larger clone just one base away, this may be a read error. The CDR3 bases are TGTGCCAGCAGCCGGACTGGGGGGGGGCGGCAAGAGACCCAGTACTTC. Protein: CASSRTGGGRQETQYF. The chain is built from TRBV7-8 and TRBJ2-5; weak D call: TRBD2 (7 bases). Germline V lookup: CDR1 SGHVS, CDR2 FQNEAQ. This CDR3 spans 16 amino acids. V was shortened by 5 bases and J by 2 bases, with 18 bases between the two germline ends.

With respect to this clonotype: Just one base apart from a much larger clone, this may be a read error. J is TRBJ2-7 and V is TRBV5-1; either TRBD1 or TRBD2 may supply D (5 bases each). The CDR3 spans 16 residues. Germline V gene lookup returns CDR1 SGHRS and CDR2 YFSETQ. V was trimmed by 2 bases and J by 1 base, leaving 16 bases between them. The CDR3 loop reads CASSLGPGAGSYEQYF. The CDR3 bases are TGCGCCAGCAGCTTAGGGCCCGGGGCAGGGTCCTACGAGCAGTACTTC.

A few counts support this clonotype. Germline and junction disagree at one end, which may indicate a read error. The chain uses TRBV20-1 and TRBJ2-3; 9 positions match TRBD2. The CDR3 extends over 14 amino acids. CDR1 DFQATT and CDR2 SNEGSKA come from the germline V gene (reference sequence). In nucleotides, the CDR3 is TGCAGTGCTAATGAGCGGGGGGTTACAGGTACGCAGTATTTT. As protein: CSANERGVTGTQYF.

This clonotype was detected ten times or more. This sequence joins TRBV4-2 and TRBJ1-4; D remains ambiguous. Germline loops: CDR1 LGHNA, CDR2 YNFKEQ. The CDR3 runs 15 residues. The ends were cut back, 1 base at V and 8 bases at J, with 14 bases in the middle. CDR3 sequence: CASSQVSDSYEKLFF. In nucleotides, the CDR3 is TGTGCCAGCAGCCAAGTGAGTGACTCTTACGAAAAACTGTTTTTT.

Comment on this clonotype: This clone may be a read error of a much larger clone one base away. This chain connects TRBV7-2 to TRBJ1-1, with unresolved D. The CDR3 is 14 amino acids. Germline V lookup: CDR1 SGHTA, CDR2 FQGNSA. Trimming took off 5 bases at V and 5 bases at J, with 15 bases between the two ends. CDR3 in amino acids: CTSSARRGGTEAFF. Here the CDR3 DNA reads TGTACCAGCAGCGCCCGGAGAGGAGGAACTGAAGCTTTCTTT.

This clonotype showed up many times. The gene calls are TRBV14 and TRBJ1-1; D gene uncertain. Germline lookup yields CDR1 SGHDN and CDR2 FVKESK. V was clipped by 3 bases and J by 2 bases, with 7 bases between them. The CDR3 is 13 amino acids. DNA of the CDR3: TGTGCCAGCAGCCAGGTGCCCAACACTGAAGCTTTCTTT. Protein sequence: CASSQVPNTEAFF.

The V call is TRBV7-2, the J call TRBJ2-3; 7 bases match TRBD2. The germline CDR1 and CDR2 sequences are SGHTA and FQGNSA. The CDR3 runs to 15 residues. Trimming removed 3 bases from V and 2 bases from J; junction bases left unmatched: 5. The CDR3 DNA sequence: TGTGCCAGCAGCTTGGGCGGGAGTTTCACAGATACGCAGTATTTT. It specifies CASSLGGSFTDTQYF. The full variable domain, in which reference TRBV7-2 and TRBJ2-3 provide the parts outside the CDR3, is GAGVSQSPSNKVTEKGKDVELRCDPISGHTALYWYRQSLGQGLEFLIYFQGNSAPDKSGLPSDRFSAERTGGSVSTLTIQRTQQEDSAVYLCASSLGGSFTDTQYFGPGTRLTVL.

V is TRBV10-3 and J is TRBJ2-5, with a weak D call TRBD1 (6 bases). The assigned J gene may be wrong: the sequence end matches TRBJ2-7 better. CDR3 size: 14 residues. Germline V gene data show CDR1 as ENHRY and CDR2 as SYGVKD. DNA for the CDR3: TGTGCCATCGGTGTGGGACATCCTTTGAACGAGCAGTACTTC. It yields the protein CAIGVGHPLNEQYF.

This clonotype showed up many times. The junction does not match germline at one end; this may be a read error. The gene calls are TRBV5-1 and TRBJ2-1; TRBD2 is a possible D gene (5 bases). This CDR3 spans 15 amino acids. Per the germline V gene, CDR1 is SGHRS and CDR2 is YFSETQ. The CDR3 DNA reads as TGTGCCAGCAGTTTATCTGGGAGCTCCTACAATGAGCAGTTCTTC. Protein sequence: CASSLSGSSYNEQFF.

This clonotype turned up a few times. The J gene is TRBJ1-3, the V gene TRBV28; D possibly corresponds to TRBD1 (5 bases). This CDR3 spans 14 amino acids. V was trimmed by 3 bases and J by 0 bases, leaving 6 bases between them. Germline V gene sequence: CDR1 MDHEN, CDR2 SYDVKM. The CDR3 DNA reads TGTGCCAGCAGTTTTGGGGCCTCTGGAAACACCATATATTTT. This translates into CASSFGASGNTIYF.

As regards this clonotype: One junction end disagrees with the germline gene, perhaps due to a read error. The chain uses TRBV4-1 and TRBJ2-1; no definite D call. CDR3 size: 16 residues. Germline lookup yields CDR1 MGHRA and CDR2 YSYEKL. The CDR3 loop is CASSQDLDSPYNEQFF. CDR3 nucleotide sequence: TGCGCCAGCAGCCAAGATCTAGACTCTCCCTACAATGAACAGTTCTTC.

The rearrangement uses TRBV10-3 and TRBJ2-7, with D hard to call. V was clipped by 8 bases and J by 2 bases, with 10 bases between them. CDR1 ENHRY and CDR2 SYGVKD come from the germline V gene. The CDR3 is made up of 12 amino acids. The DNA of the CDR3 is TGTGCCATCGACACCAGTACCTACGAGCAGTACTTC. Amino acid sequence: CAIDTSTYEQYF.

This clonotype was counted many times. The V gene is TRBV20-1, the J gene TRBJ2-1; 9 bases align to TRBD2. The CDR3 is made up of 17 amino acids. The trim removed 0 bases at V and 2 bases at J, leaving 8 bases unmatched. Germline CDR1 reads DFQATT; CDR2 reads SNEGSKA (reference sequence). CDR3 sequence: CSARDLLLAGPYNEQFF. CDR3 coding DNA: TGCAGTGCTAGAGATCTCCTACTAGCGGGCCCCTACAATGAGCAGTTCTTC.

As for this clonotype: It may be a read error: a sequence one base away is much more abundant. The rearrangement joins TRBV5-6 to TRBJ2-3, with 11 bases fitting TRBD2. Germline trimming cut 4 bases from V and 8 bases from J; bases unmatched to any gene: 15. Germline-derived CDR1 and CDR2 are SGHDT and YYEEEE. There are 17 residues in the CDR3. Written as DNA, the CDR3 is TGTGCCAGCAGCCGGGGGGGACTAGCGGCTCTAAAAGGTACGCAGTATTTT. Translation: CASSRGGLAALKGTQYF.

The chain combines TRBV19 with TRBJ1-1; 9 bases are shared with TRBD1. With V trimmed by 5 bases and J by 11 bases, 12 bases remained unmatched. This CDR3 region has 14 residues. Germline V gene data show CDR1 as LNHDA and CDR2 as SQIVND (reference sequence). CDR3 amino acids: CASSARTGAGGAFF. In DNA form, the CDR3 reads TGTGCCAGTAGTGCCCGGACAGGGGCCGGCGGGGCTTTCTTT. Filled out from reference TRBV19 and TRBJ1-1, the complete variable domain reads DGGITQSPKYLFRKEGQNVTLSCEQNLNHDAMYWYRQDPGQGLRLIYYSQIVNDFQKGDIAEGYSVSREKKESFPLTVTSAQKNPTAFYLCASSARTGAGGAFFGQGTRLTVV.

Points on this clonotype: A junction boundary mismatches the germline segment, possibly from a read error. The chain recombines TRBV20-1 with TRBJ2-1, with unresolved D. Germline CDR1 and CDR2: DFQATT and SNEGSKA (reference sequence). This CDR3 has 13 residues. The CDR3 DNA reads as TGCAGGGCTTCCAGTATACTCGTTGATGAGCAGTTCTTT. This gives the protein CRASSILVDEQFF.

This clonotype was observed a handful of times. It may be a read error: a sequence one base away is much more abundant. It is likely a read error, because the conserved phenylalanine at the end of the CDR3 is missing. The chain recombines TRBV5-1 with TRBJ1-2; 7 bases map to TRBD1. The trim removed 0 bases at V and 4 bases at J, leaving 3 bases unmatched. The CDR3 consists of 14 residues. CDR1 SGHRS and CDR2 YFSETQ come from the germline V gene. This CDR3 reads CASSLEGTVYGYTC. The DNA for the CDR3 is TGCGCCAGCAGCTTGGAGGGGACAGTCTATGGCTACACCTGC.